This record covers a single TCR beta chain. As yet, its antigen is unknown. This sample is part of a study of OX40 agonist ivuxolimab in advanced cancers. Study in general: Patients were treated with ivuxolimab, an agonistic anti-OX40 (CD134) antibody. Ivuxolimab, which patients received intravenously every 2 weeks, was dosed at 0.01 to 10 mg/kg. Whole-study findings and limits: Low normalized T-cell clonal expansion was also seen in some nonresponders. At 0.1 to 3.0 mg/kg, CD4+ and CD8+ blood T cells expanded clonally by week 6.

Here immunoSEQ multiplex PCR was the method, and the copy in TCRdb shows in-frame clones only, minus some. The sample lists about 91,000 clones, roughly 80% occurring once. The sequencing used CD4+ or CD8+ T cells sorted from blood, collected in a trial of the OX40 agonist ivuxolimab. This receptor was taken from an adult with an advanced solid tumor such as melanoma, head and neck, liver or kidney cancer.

The CDR3 is CASSPPQGDTGELFF. The DNA for the CDR3 is TGTGCCAGCAGCCCCCCACAGGGGGACACCGGGGAGCTGTTTTTT. J is TRBJ2-2 and V is TRBV9; 8 bases align to TRBD1. The CDR3 covers 15 residues. The germline CDR1 and CDR2 sequences are SGDLS and YYNGEE. V lost 4 bases and J lost 3; bases outside the gene matches: 5.